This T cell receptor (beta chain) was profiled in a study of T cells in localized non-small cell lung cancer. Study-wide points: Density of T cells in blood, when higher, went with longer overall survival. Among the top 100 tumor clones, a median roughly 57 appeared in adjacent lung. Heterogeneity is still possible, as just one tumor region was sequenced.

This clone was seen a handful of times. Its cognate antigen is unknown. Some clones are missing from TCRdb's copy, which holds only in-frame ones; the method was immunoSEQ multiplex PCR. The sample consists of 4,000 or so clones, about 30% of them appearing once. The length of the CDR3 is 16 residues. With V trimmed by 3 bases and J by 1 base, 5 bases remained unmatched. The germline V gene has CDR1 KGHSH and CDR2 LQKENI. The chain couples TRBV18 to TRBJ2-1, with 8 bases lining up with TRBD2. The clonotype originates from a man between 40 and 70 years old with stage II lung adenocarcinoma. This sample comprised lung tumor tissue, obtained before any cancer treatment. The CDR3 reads CASSPSLAASYNEQFF. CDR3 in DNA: TGTGCCAGCTCACCCTCACTAGCGGCTTCCTACAATGAGCAGTTCTTC.